The 26 T cell receptor beta chains listed next were all sequenced from one sample in a study of blood T cell repertoires in COVID-19. Produced via immunoSEQ multiplex PCR; TCRdb's table is partial and in-frame only. The profile covers about 180,000 clones, with more than 75% appearing a single time and approximately 13% taken by the ten largest. Sequencing was carried out using peripheral blood. Receptors originate from a woman aged 70-85 years with COVID-19, enrolled during active disease.

The rearrangement joins TRBV6-5 to TRBJ1-2, with D possibly matching TRBD1 (5 bases). CDR1 is MNHEY, CDR2 SVGAGI, per germline. CDR3 length equals 15 residues. Trimming shortened V by 0 bases and J by 4 bases, and 12 bases separated the two germline ends. The CDR3 sequence is CASSYSGGATYGYTF. In DNA, the CDR3 is TGTGCCAGCAGTTACTCCGGAGGGGCAACCTATGGCTACACCTTC.

This clone was counted a single time. The V call is TRBV7-9, the J call TRBJ2-5; TRBD2 aligns across 10 bases. The CDR3 is 16 residues long. Germline V gene data show CDR1 as SEHNR and CDR2 as FQNEAQ (reference sequence). Trimming cost V 5 bases and J 2 bases; bases outside gene matches: 8. CDR3 amino acids: CASSHQRGGTQETQYF. In nucleotides, the CDR3 is TGTGCCAGCAGCCACCAGCGGGGGGGGACACAAGAGACCCAGTACTTC. The full variable domain, completed using reference TRBV7-9 and TRBJ2-5, is DTGVSQNPRHKITKRGQNVTFRCDPISEHNRLYWYRQTLGQGPEFLTYFQNEAQLEKSRLLSDRFSAERPKGSFSTLEIQRTEQGDSAMYLCASSHQRGGTQETQYFGPGTRLLVL.

The chain is built from TRBV3-1 (or the pseudogene TRBV3-2) and TRBJ1-2; a weak D match, TRBD1 (6 bases). The CDR3 spans 14 residues. Germline values: CDR1 LGHDT, CDR2 YNNKEL (reference sequence). The V end was cut by 2 bases, the J end by 4 bases, with 11 bases between. Here the CDR3 DNA reads TGTGCCAGCAGCCAAATCGGCAGGGGCTATGGCTACACCTTC. Translated, it gives CASSQIGRGYGYTF.

The CDR3 loop reads CASSLGQGYGYTF. The CDR3 DNA reads TGTGCCAGCAGCCTTGGACAGGGCTATGGCTACACCTTC. V usage is TRBV7-2 and J usage is TRBJ1-2, with 8 bases fitting TRBD1. V shed 5 bases, J shed 4 bases, and the junction held 3 bases outside the gene matches. CDR1 SGHTA and CDR2 FQGNSA come from the germline V gene. CDR3 length: 13 amino acids.

The chain employs TRBV5-1 and TRBJ1-2; perhaps TRBD1 as D (6 bases). The CDR3 runs 14 residues. From germline, CDR1 is SGHRS and CDR2 YFSETQ. Trimming pared 5 bases from V and 2 bases from J, leaving 13 bases between. The CDR3: CASSNSGGNYGYTF. The CDR3 nucleotides are TGCGCCAGCAGTAACAGCGGGGGCAACTATGGCTACACCTTC.

The chain is built from TRBV28 and TRBJ1-4; tentatively, D is TRBD1 (5 bases). The CDR3 spans 16 residues. V was pared by 6 bases and J by 8 bases, with 22 bases between. Per germline, CDR1 MDHEN and CDR2 SYDVKM. The CDR3 loop is CASSSTDGGWWEKLFF. DNA for the CDR3: TGTGCCAGCAGCTCAACTGACGGGGGTTGGTGGGAAAAACTGTTTTTT.

Only one count was recorded for this clone. The chain uses TRBV30 and TRBJ1-6; D might be TRBD1 (6 bases). The CDR3 contains 15 residues. CDR1 GTSNPN and CDR2 SVGIG come from the germline V gene (reference sequence). The V end was cut by 0 bases, the J end by 6 bases, with 12 bases between. CDR3 in amino acids: CAWSVRGGVNSPLHF. The CDR3 coding sequence is TGTGCCTGGAGTGTAAGGGGGGGGGTTAATTCACCCCTCCACTTT.

V and J are TRBV5-6 and TRBJ2-7; 10 bases line up with TRBD2. The CDR3 extends over 14 amino acids. The junction had 0 bases not matched to a gene; V was cut back by 2 bases and J by 1 base. The germline V gene has CDR1 SGHDT and CDR2 YYEEEE. The CDR3 DNA sequence: TGTGCCAGCAGCTTAGCGGGAGGGTCCTACGAGCAGTACTTC. This sequence encodes CASSLAGGSYEQYF.

V gene TRBV3-1 (or the pseudogene TRBV3-2) combines with J gene TRBJ1-1; D gene uncertain. CDR1 and CDR2 from the germline V gene are LGHDT and YNNKEL (reference sequence). The CDR3 totals 12 residues. V dropped 1 base and J dropped 14 bases, with 14 bases sitting between them. For the CDR3, the DNA is TGTGCCAGCAGCCAAGTTGAGTTGAAGAGGTTCTTT. Translation gives CASSQVELKRFF.

This clone was detected only a few times. The V gene is TRBV28, the J gene TRBJ1-2, with 9 bases lining up with TRBD1. CDR3 length equals 17 residues. After removal of 1 base from V and 6 bases from J, the junction contained 12 bases not matched to a gene. Germline V gene lookup returns CDR1 MDHEN and CDR2 SYDVKM. The CDR3 protein is CASSLLGTGIEVDGYTF. DNA of the CDR3: TGTGCCAGCAGTTTATTAGGGACAGGGATTGAGGTGGATGGCTACACCTTC.

This chain uses TRBV28 with TRBJ1-4; D perhaps matches TRBD1 (6 bases). V lost 0 bases to trimming and J lost 5 bases, with 10 bases between them. The CDR3 is 15 amino acids. Germline values: CDR1 MDHEN, CDR2 SYDVKM. The chain's CDR3 is CASSLWEGGNEKLFF. The CDR3 DNA follows: TGTGCCAGCAGTTTATGGGAAGGGGGAAATGAAAAACTGTTTTTT.

This chain connects TRBV13 to TRBJ1-1, with a tentative D call TRBD1 (6 bases). The CDR3 totals 15 residues. Trimming removed 2 bases at V and 0 bases at J, with 10 bases between. Germline V gene sequence: CDR1 PRHDT, CDR2 FYEKMQ (reference sequence). CDR3 in DNA: TGTGCCAGCAGCTTACGGCAGGGGATGAACACTGAAGCTTTCTTT. Its protein is CASSLRQGMNTEAFF. The full variable domain, with the rest looked up from reference TRBV13 and TRBJ1-1, is AAGVIQSPRHLIKEKRETATLKCYPIPRHDTVYWYQQGPGQDPQFLISFYEKMQSDKGSIPDRFSAQQFSDYHSELNMSSLELGDSALYFCASSLRQGMNTEAFFGQGTRLTVV.

This clone was found a few times. The chain is built from TRBV5-1 and TRBJ2-3; D not certain. This CDR3 comprises 14 residues. Trimming cost V 0 bases and J 0 bases, with 5 bases left between them. The V gene's germline CDR1 is SGHRS and CDR2 YFSETQ. In nucleotides, the CDR3 is TGCGCCAGCAGCTTGGCGCAGAGCACAGATACGCAGTATTTT. Translating gives CASSLAQSTDTQYF.

This chain links TRBV30 with TRBJ2-3; TRBD2 matches at 11 bases. CDR3 length: 13 amino acids. The germline V gene has CDR1 GTSNPN and CDR2 SVGIG (reference sequence). Germline trimming cut 5 bases from V and 4 bases from J; bases unmatched to any gene: 2. The DNA of the CDR3 is TGTGCCTGGGGGACTAGCGGCGCAGATACGCAGTATTTT. It yields the protein CAWGTSGADTQYF.

The V call is TRBV30, the J call TRBJ2-3; tentative D call: TRBD1 (6 bases). The length of the CDR3 is 11 residues. The V and J ends lost 0 bases and 13 bases respectively, with 11 bases between them. From germline, CDR1 is GTSNPN and CDR2 SVGIG (reference sequence). The CDR3 region has the DNA TGTGCCTGGAGTGTTCGGGGACAAAAGTATTTT. Amino acids: CAWSVRGQKYF.

The genes are TRBV18 and TRBJ2-7; TRBD1 matches 8 bases. This CDR3 region has 16 residues. Germline lookup yields CDR1 KGHSH and CDR2 LQKENI. J lost 3 bases, V lost 6 bases, and 13 bases had no gene match. CDR3 amino acids: CASSPHDRGVGYEQYF. In DNA, the CDR3 is TGTGCCAGCTCGCCCCACGACAGGGGAGTTGGCTACGAGCAGTACTTC.

This chain uses TRBV5-1 with TRBJ2-7, with 9 bases matching TRBD2. Germline V CDR1 and CDR2: SGHRS, YFSETQ. CDR3 size: 15 residues. V shed 0 bases, J shed 2 bases, and the junction held 3 bases outside the gene matches. The CDR3 sequence: CASSLVLAGTYEQYF. The DNA of the CDR3 is TGCGCCAGCAGCTTGGTTCTAGCGGGGACCTACGAGCAGTACTTC.

The chain carries TRBV5-1 and TRBJ2-4; D perhaps matches TRBD2 (5 bases). Looked up from germline, CDR1 is SGHRS and CDR2 is YFSETQ. V shed 4 bases and J shed 0 bases, with 14 bases lying between them. This CDR3 is 16 amino acids long. The CDR3: CASSLASGIAKNIQYF. In nucleotides, the CDR3 is TGCGCCAGCAGCCTGGCGAGCGGTATAGCCAAAAACATTCAGTACTTC.

This chain uses TRBV10-3 with TRBJ1-5; 11 bases match TRBD1. Losses at the gene ends were 5 bases for V and 6 bases for J; bases not matched to a gene: 3. Germline CDR1 reads ENHRY; CDR2 reads SYGVKD. There are 14 residues in the CDR3. The CDR3 region is CAISRDRGSQPQHF. The CDR3 nucleotides read TGTGCCATCAGTCGGGACAGGGGGTCTCAGCCCCAGCATTTT.

Only a few counts were recorded for this clone. The chain combines TRBV6-6 with TRBJ1-2; D uncertain. CDR1 is MNHNY, CDR2 SVGAGI, per germline (reference sequence). V dropped 6 bases and J dropped 8 bases, with 13 bases sitting between them. There are 12 residues in the CDR3. The CDR3 bases are TGTGCCAGCAGGGAAGTGACTGGCGGCTACACCTTC. This sequence encodes CASREVTGGYTF.

CDR3 in DNA: TGTGCCTGGAGCGCTCGCCTGGGGGCCTATGGCTACACCTTC. Its translation is CAWSARLGAYGYTF. The chain combines TRBV30 with TRBJ1-2; possible D gene TRBD1, 6 bases. The CDR3 loop spans 14 amino acids. The ends were cut back, 3 bases at V and 4 bases at J, with 15 bases in the middle. Germline loops: CDR1 GTSNPN, CDR2 SVGIG (reference sequence).

The V call is TRBV5-4, the J call TRBJ2-2; 7 positions match TRBD1. Germline V CDR1 and CDR2: SGHNT, YYREEE (reference sequence). Unmatched junction bases numbered 10, after V lost 5 bases and J lost 3 bases. The CDR3 sequence is 16 residues long. CDR3 DNA sequence: TGTGCCAGCAGGAGCAGGGGGTCTTTGCACACCGGGGAGCTGTTTTTT. It codes for CASRSRGSLHTGELFF. Full variable domain (rest looked up from reference TRBV5-4 and TRBJ2-2): ETGVTQSPTHLIKTRGQQVTLRCSSQSGHNTVSWYQQALGQGPQFIFQYYREEENGRGNFPPRFSGLQFPNYSSELNVNALELDDSALYLCASRSRGSLHTGELFFGEGSRLTVL.

V and J are TRBV6-6 and TRBJ1-6, with TRBD1 matching over 7 bases. The CDR3 spans 14 residues. V dropped 7 bases and J dropped 7; count of bases not matched to a gene: 7. Germline V gene sequence: CDR1 MNHNY, CDR2 SVGAGI (reference sequence). CDR3 region: CASKSTGLNSPLHF. CDR3 nucleotide sequence: TGTGCCAGCAAATCGACAGGGTTGAATTCACCCCTCCACTTT.

This rearrangement joins TRBV19 to TRBJ2-3, with 7 bases fitting TRBD1. Germline-derived CDR1 and CDR2 are LNHDA and SQIVND (reference sequence). The V segment lost 3 bases and the J segment 2 bases; nucleotides outside the gene matches: 8. The CDR3 has 16 amino acids. As DNA, the CDR3 is TGTGCCAGTAGTATCAGAGACAGGGCTTACACAGATACGCAGTATTTT. This codes for CASSIRDRAYTDTQYF.

This clone was seen once. This rearrangement joins TRBV3-1 (or the pseudogene TRBV3-2) to TRBJ2-7; 8 bases are shared with TRBD1. The CDR3 sequence is 13 residues long. Per germline, CDR1 LGHDT and CDR2 YNNKEL (reference sequence). With V trimmed by 4 bases and J by 5 bases, 4 bases remained unmatched. The DNA for the CDR3 is TGTGCCAGCAGCCTCGGACAGGGCCACGAGCAGTACTTC. Its protein product is CASSLGQGHEQYF.

The V and J genes are TRBV9 and TRBJ2-2, with D possibly TRBD1 on 6 matching bases. This CDR3 contains 16 residues. The germline V gene encodes CDR1 SGDLS and CDR2 YYNGEE. V lost 0 bases, J lost 4 bases, and 13 bases lay in between. The CDR3 protein is CASSVDRESGTGELFF. Written as DNA, the CDR3 is TGTGCCAGCAGCGTAGACAGGGAGTCGGGCACCGGGGAGCTGTTTTTT.